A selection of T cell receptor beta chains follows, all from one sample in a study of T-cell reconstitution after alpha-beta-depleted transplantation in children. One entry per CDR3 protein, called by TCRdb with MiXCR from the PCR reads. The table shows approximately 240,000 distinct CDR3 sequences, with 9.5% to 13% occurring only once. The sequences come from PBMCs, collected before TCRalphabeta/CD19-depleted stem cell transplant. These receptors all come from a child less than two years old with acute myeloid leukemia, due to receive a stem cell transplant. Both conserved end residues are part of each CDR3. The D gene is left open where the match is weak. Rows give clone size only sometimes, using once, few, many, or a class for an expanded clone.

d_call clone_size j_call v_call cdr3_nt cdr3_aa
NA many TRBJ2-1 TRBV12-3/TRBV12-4 TGTGCCAGCAGTTTAGCTGGACTACTAACCTACAATGAGCAGTTCTTC CASSLAGLLTYNEQFF
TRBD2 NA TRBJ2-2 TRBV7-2 TGTGCCAGCAGCCAGCGGGGGGGCCGGTTCGGGGAGCTGTTTTTT CASSQRGGRFGELFF
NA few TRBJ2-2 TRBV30 TGTGCCAGCGCGAGGGGCCCGAACACCGGGGAGCTGTTTTTT CASARGPNTGELFF
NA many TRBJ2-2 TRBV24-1 TGTGCCTCCGGTAACAGGGACGGGGAGCTGTTTTTT CASGNRDGELFF
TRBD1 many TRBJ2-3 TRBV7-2 TGTGCCAGCAGCACCTCCTCAGGGGGCGATACGCAGTATTTT CASSTSSGGDTQYF
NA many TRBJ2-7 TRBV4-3 TGCGCCAGCAGCCAAGATACGTACTACGAGCAGTACTTC CASSQDTYYEQYF
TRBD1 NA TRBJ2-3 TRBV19 TGTGCCAGTAGTTCTCCTGGGACAGGTTACACAGATACGCAGTATTTT CASSSPGTGYTDTQYF
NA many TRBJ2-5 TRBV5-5 TGTGCCAGCAGCATCACAGGGATGGAGACCCAGTACTTC CASSITGMETQYF
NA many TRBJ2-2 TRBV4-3 TGCGCCAGCAGCCTAATCGCGAACACCGGGGAGCTGTTTTTT CASSLIANTGELFF
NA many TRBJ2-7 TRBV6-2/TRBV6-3 TGTGCCAGCAGTTACCTGAGGGGAGCCTTAGGCTACGAGCAGTACTTC CASSYLRGALGYEQYF
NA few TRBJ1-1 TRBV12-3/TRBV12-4 TGTGCCAGCGGGAGGAGCACTGAAGCTTTCTTT CASGRSTEAFF
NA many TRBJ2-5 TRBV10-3 TGTGCCATCAGTGTAGACAGCGAAGAGACCCAGTACTTC CAISVDSEETQYF
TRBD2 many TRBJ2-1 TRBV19 TGTGCCAGTCAGGGACTAGCGGGCAGCTCCTACAATGAGCAGTTCTTC CASQGLAGSSYNEQFF
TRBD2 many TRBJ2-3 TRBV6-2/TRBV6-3 TGTGCCAGCAGTTATGGACTAGCGGGAGTCGCAGATACGCAGTATTTT CASSYGLAGVADTQYF